This T cell receptor (beta chain) was sequenced during a study of shared clonotypes between healthy human individuals. Both subsets, CD45RA+ naive and CD45RA-negative memory, were split from the CD4+ cells. The CDR3 runs 16 residues. Germline assignment: CDR1 MDHEN and CDR2 SYDVKM. V lost 5 bases and J 1 base, leaving 15 bases between the germline ends. As regards this clone: The antigen remains unidentified.

Assay: immunoSEQ multiplex PCR; the TCRdb copy retains only in-frame clones and omits some. Counted here are about 2,500,000 clones, more than 80% occurring once; the ten biggest clones make up 0.11% to 0.15%. Study-wide points: The sole specimen, blood, was sampled, and tissue repertoires likely differ.

The sample was naive CD4+ T cells sorted from blood. Subset specified: CD45RA+ positively selected. The receptor's source is a man aged 18 to 30 in good health. The chain joins TRBV28 to TRBJ1-3; no reliable D call. The CDR3 sequence is CASSQTGPISGNTIYF. The CDR3 DNA sequence: TGTGCCAGCAGTCAAACCGGGCCGATATCTGGAAACACCATATATTTT.